This T cell receptor beta chain comes out of a study of blood T cell repertoires in COVID-19. Study details: Sources were T cells, B-cell-depleted T cells, or PBMCs; the material itself was cDNA or gDNA.

The data were produced by immunoSEQ multiplex PCR, yet TCRdb's version contains in-frame clones alone and is incomplete. This table has around 99,000 clones, about 91% appearing once. The CDR3 consists of 16 residues. Trimming took 0 bases from V and 0 from J, leaving 11 bases between them. Looked up from germline, CDR1 is ENHRY and CDR2 is SYGVKD. Material for sequencing was peripheral blood. This TCR came from a man aged 45 to 65 with active or convalescent COVID-19. V and J are TRBV10-3 and TRBJ1-1; possible D gene TRBD1, 6 bases. The chain's CDR3 is CAISESPTGMNTEAFF. The CDR3 DNA reads as TGTGCCATCAGTGAGTCCCCGACAGGCATGAACACTGAAGCTTTCTTT.